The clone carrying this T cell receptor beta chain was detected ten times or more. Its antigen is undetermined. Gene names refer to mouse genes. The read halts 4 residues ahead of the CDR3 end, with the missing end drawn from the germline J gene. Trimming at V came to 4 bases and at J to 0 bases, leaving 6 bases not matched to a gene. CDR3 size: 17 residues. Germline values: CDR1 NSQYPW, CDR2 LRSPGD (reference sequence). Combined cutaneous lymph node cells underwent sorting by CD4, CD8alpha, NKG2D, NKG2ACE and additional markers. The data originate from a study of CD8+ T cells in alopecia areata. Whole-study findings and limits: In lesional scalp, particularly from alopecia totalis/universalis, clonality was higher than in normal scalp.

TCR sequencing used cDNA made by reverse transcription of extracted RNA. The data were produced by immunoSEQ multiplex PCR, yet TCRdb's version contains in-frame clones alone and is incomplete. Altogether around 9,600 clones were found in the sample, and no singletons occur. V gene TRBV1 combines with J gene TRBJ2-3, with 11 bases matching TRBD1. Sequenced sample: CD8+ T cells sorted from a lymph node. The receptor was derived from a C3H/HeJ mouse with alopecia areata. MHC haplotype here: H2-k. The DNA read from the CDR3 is TGCACCTGCAGTGGGACAGGGGGCGGGGGTAGTGCAGAA. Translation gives CTCSGTGGGGSAE. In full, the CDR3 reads CTCSGTGGGGSAETLYF.